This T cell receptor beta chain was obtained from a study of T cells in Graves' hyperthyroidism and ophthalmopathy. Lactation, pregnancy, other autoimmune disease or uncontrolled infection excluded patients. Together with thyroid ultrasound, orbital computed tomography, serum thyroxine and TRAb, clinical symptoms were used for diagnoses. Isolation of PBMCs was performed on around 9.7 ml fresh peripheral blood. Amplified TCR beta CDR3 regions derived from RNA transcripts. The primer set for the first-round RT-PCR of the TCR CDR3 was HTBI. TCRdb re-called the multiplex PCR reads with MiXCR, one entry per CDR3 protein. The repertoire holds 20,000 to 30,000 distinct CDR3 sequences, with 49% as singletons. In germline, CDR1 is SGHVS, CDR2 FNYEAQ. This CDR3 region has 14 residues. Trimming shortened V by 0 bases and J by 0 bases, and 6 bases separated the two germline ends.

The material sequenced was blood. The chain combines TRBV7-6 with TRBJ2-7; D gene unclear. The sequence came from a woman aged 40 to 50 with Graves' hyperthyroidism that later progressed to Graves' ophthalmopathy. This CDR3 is CASSLAGTSYEQYF. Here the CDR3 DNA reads TGTGCCAGCAGCTTAGCCGGCACCTCCTACGAGCAGTACTTC. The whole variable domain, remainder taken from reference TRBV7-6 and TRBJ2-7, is GAGVSQSPRYKVTKRGQDVALRCDPISGHVSLYWYRQALGQGPEFLTYFNYEAQQDKSGLPNDRFSAERPEGSISTLTIQRTEQRDSAMYRCASSLAGTSYEQYFGPGTRLTVT.